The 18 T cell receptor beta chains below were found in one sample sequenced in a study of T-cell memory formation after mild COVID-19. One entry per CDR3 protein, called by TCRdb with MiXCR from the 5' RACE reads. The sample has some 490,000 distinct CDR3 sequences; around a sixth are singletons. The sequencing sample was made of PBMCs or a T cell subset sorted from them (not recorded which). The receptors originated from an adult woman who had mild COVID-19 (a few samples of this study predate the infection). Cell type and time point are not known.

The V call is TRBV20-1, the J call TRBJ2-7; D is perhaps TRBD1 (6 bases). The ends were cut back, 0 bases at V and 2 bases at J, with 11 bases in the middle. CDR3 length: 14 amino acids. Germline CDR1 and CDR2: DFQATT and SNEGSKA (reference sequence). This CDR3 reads CSARDPGQTYEQYF. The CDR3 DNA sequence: TGCAGTGCTAGAGATCCCGGACAGACCTACGAGCAGTACTTC.

CDR3 protein: CASRKVEGTDTQYF. For the CDR3, the DNA is TGTGCCAGCAGAAAGGTGGAGGGCACAGATACGCAGTATTTT. The rearrangement links TRBV7-9 to TRBJ2-3; D might be TRBD2 (5 bases). Trimming took off 6 bases at V and 1 base at J, with 11 bases between the two ends. The CDR3 has 14 residues. The germline gives CDR1 SEHNR, CDR2 FQNEAQ (reference sequence).

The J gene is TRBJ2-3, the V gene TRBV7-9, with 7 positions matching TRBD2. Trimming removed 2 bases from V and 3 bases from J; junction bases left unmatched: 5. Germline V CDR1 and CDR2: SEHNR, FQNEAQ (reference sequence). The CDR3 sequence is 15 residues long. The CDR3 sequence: CASSLSGAQTDTQYF. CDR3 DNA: TGTGCCAGCAGCTTAAGCGGGGCCCAGACAGATACGCAGTATTTT.

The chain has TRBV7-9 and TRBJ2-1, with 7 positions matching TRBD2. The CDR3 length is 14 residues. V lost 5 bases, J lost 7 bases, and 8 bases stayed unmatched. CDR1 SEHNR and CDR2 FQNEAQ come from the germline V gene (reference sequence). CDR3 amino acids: CASSHSSGWNEQFF. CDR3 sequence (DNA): TGTGCCAGCAGCCACAGTAGCGGGTGGAATGAGCAGTTCTTC.

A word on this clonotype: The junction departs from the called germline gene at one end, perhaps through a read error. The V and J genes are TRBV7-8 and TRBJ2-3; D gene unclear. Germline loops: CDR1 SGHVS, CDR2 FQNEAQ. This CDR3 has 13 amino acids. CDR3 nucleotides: TGTGCCAGAAGCTTAGGAAGCACAGATACGCAGTATTTT. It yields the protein CARSLGSTDTQYF.

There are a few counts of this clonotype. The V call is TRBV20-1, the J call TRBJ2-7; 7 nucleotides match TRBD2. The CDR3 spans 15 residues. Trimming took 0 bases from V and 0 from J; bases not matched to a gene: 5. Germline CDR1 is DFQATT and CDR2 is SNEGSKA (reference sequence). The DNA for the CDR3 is TGCAGTGCTAGAGATGGTAGCGGGTTCTCCTACGAGCAGTACTTC. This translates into CSARDGSGFSYEQYF.

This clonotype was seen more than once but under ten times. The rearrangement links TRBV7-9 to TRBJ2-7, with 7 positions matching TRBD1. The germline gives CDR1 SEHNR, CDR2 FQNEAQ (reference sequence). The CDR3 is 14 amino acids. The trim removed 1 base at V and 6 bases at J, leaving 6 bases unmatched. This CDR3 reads CASSLGQGISEQYF. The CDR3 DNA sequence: TGTGCCAGCAGCTTAGGACAGGGAATAAGCGAGCAGTACTTC.

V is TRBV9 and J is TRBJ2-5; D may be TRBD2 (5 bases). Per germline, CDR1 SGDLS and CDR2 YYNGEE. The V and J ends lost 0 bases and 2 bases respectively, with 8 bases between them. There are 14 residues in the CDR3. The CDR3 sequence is CASSVGTWQETQYF. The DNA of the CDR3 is TGTGCCAGCAGCGTAGGGACTTGGCAAGAGACCCAGTACTTC.

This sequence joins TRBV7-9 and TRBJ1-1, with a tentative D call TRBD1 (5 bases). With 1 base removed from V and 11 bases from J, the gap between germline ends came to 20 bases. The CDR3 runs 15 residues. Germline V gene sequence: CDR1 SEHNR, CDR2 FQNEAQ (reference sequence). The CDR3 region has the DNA TGTGCCAGCAGCTTAGGAGACAGACGGGTGCGGTCCGCTTTCTTT. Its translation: CASSLGDRRVRSAFF.

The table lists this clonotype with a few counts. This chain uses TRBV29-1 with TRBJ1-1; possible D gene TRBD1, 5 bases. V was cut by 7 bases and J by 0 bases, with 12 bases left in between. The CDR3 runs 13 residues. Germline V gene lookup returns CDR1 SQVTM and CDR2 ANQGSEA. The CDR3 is CSARGAVNTEAFF. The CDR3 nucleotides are TGCAGCGCCCGAGGGGCAGTGAACACTGAAGCTTTCTTT.

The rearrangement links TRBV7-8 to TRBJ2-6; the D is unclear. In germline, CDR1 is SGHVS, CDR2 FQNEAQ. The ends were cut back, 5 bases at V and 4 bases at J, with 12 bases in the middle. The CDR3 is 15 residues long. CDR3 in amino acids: CASSPRTLGANVLTF. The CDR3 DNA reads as TGTGCCAGCAGCCCGAGGACGCTCGGGGCCAACGTCCTGACTTTC.

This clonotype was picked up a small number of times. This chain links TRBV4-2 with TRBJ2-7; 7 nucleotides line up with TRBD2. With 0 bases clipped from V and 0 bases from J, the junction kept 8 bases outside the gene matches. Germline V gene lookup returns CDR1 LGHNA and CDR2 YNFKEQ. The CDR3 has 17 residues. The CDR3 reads CASSQDAAGDLSYEQYF. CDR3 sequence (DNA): TGTGCCAGCAGCCAAGATGCTGCGGGAGACCTCTCCTACGAGCAGTACTTC.

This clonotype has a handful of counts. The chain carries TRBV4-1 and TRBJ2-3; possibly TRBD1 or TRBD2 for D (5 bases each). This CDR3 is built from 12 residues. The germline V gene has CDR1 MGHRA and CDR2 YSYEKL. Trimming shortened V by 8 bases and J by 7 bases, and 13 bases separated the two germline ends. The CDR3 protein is CASRGQSNTQYF. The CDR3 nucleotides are TGCGCCAGCCGGGGCCAGTCAAATACGCAGTATTTT.

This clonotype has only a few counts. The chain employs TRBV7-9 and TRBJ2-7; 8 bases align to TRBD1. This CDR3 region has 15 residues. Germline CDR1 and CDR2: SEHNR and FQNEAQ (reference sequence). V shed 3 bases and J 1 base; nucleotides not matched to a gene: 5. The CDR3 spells CASSLGTGQSYEQYF. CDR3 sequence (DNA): TGTGCCAGCAGCTTGGGGACAGGCCAATCCTACGAGCAGTACTTC.

The CDR3 nucleotides read TGTGCCAGCAGACGACAGTCTACTAATGAGCAGTTCTTC. The encoded protein is CASRRQSTNEQFF. The chain is built from TRBV6-5 and TRBJ2-1; a weak D match, TRBD1 (5 bases). Per the germline V gene, CDR1 is MNHEY and CDR2 is SVGAGI. V lost 6 bases and J lost 7, with 13 bases in between. This CDR3 spans 13 amino acids.

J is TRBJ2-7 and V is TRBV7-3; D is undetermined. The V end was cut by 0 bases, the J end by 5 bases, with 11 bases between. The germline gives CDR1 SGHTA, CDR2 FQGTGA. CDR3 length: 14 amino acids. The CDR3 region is CASSLTGRLDEQYF. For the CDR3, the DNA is TGTGCCAGCAGCTTAACGGGTCGATTGGACGAGCAGTACTTC.

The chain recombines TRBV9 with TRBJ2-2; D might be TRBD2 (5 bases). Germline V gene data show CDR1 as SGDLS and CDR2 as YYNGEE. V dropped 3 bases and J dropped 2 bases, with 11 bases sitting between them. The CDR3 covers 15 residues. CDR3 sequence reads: CASSGTGSNTGELFF. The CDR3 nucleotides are TGTGCCAGCAGCGGGACGGGAAGCAACACCGGGGAGCTGTTTTTT.

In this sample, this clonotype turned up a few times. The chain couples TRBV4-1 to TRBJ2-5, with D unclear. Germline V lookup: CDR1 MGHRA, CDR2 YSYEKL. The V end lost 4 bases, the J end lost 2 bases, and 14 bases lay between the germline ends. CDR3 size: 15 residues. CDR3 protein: CASSPNPAPQETQYF. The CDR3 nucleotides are TGCGCCAGCAGCCCGAATCCAGCCCCTCAAGAGACCCAGTACTTC.